These 27 T cell receptor beta chains came from one sample sequenced in a study of shared clonotypes between healthy human individuals. Naive CD8 populations comprised CD45RO-negative cells positively selected for CCR7, excluding terminally differentiated effector memory CD45RA+ cells. The assay was immunoSEQ multiplex PCR, and TCRdb's table has in-frame clones only and misses some. In the table there are 2 million to 2.5 million clones, roughly 94% of which are singletons. The sequenced sample consisted of naive CD8+ T cells sorted from blood. All receptors derive from a man younger than 35 in good health.

V is TRBV5-4 and J is TRBJ2-3; TRBD2 aligns across 10 bases. Germline trimming cut 4 bases from V and 6 bases from J; bases unmatched to any gene: 8. CDR1 is SGHNT, CDR2 YYREEE, per germline (reference sequence). The CDR3 extends over 15 amino acids. The CDR3 DNA follows: TGTGCCAGCAGCCCAAGCGGGGGGGCCGCTGATACGCAGTATTTT. It specifies CASSPSGGAADTQYF.

In the case of this clone: Other DNA sequences in the sample encode the same CDR3. The rearrangement joins TRBV29-1 to TRBJ2-7, with D unclear. The V end was cut by 3 bases, the J end by 3 bases, with 12 bases between. CDR1 and CDR2 from the germline V gene are SQVTM and ANQGSEA. This CDR3 spans 13 amino acids. CDR3 loop: CSVDAGSGYEQYF. Written as DNA, the CDR3 is TGCAGCGTTGATGCAGGTAGTGGCTACGAGCAGTACTTC.

J is TRBJ1-6 and V is TRBV2; TRBD1 might be the D (5 bases). The CDR3 covers 14 residues. The ends were cut back, 4 bases at V and 7 bases at J, with 11 bases in the middle. The germline V gene encodes CDR1 SNHLY and CDR2 FYNNEI. CDR3 nucleotides: TGTGCCAGCAGTGGGGGCGCGGGGAATTCACCCCTCCACTTT. Its protein product is CASSGGAGNSPLHF.

The chain combines TRBV6-1 with TRBJ2-6, with D maybe TRBD1 (5 bases). The V gene lost 3 bases and the J gene lost 0 bases, with 15 bases spanning the gap. The germline V gene encodes CDR1 MNHNS and CDR2 SASEGT. This CDR3 spans 18 amino acids. The CDR3 sequence: CASSDRQGPTSGANVLTF. Here the CDR3 DNA reads TGTGCCAGCAGTGATCGGCAGGGCCCGACCTCTGGGGCCAACGTCCTGACTTTC.

On this clone itself: Other DNA sequences of this sample code for an identical CDR3. V and J are TRBV6-5 and TRBJ1-1, with 7 bases identical to TRBD1. The CDR3 is 14 amino acids. Trimming at V came to 2 bases and at J to 1 base, leaving 1 base not matched to a gene. Germline loops: CDR1 MNHEY, CDR2 SVGAGI. The CDR3 bases are TGTGCCAGCAGTTACGCAGGGGGGAACACTGAAGCTTTCTTT. This translates into CASSYAGGNTEAFF.

V and J are TRBV6-5 and TRBJ2-2; D is unresolved. Germline CDR1 MNHEY, CDR2 SVGAGI. Trimming removed 7 bases from V and 4 bases from J, with 10 bases in between. There are 13 residues in the CDR3. The CDR3 loop is CASNPSITGELFF. Here the CDR3 DNA reads TGTGCCAGCAATCCATCCATCACCGGGGAGCTGTTTTTT.

The chain uses TRBV7-6 and TRBJ2-1; 12 bases match TRBD2. Germline CDR1 reads SGHVS; CDR2 reads FNYEAQ. J lost 4 bases, V lost 5 bases, and 3 bases had no gene match. The CDR3 length is 15 residues. This CDR3 is CASSHGLAGYNEQFF. In DNA, the CDR3 is TGTGCCAGCAGCCACGGACTAGCGGGGTACAATGAGCAGTTCTTC.

This chain connects TRBV21-1 to TRBJ1-1. TRBV21-1 is tagged as a pseudogene. This CDR3 has 12 amino acids. Written as DNA, the CDR3 is TGTGCCAGCAGCATCTTCTTAAAGACAGCTTTCTTT. Residues: CASSIFLKTAFF.

V usage is TRBV2 and J usage is TRBJ2-1; the D gene is possibly TRBD2 (6 bases). Looked up from germline, CDR1 is SNHLY and CDR2 is FYNNEI. V lost 2 bases and J lost 3, with 17 bases in between. The CDR3 runs to 17 residues. The CDR3, as DNA: TGTGCCAGCAGTGAAAGGGAGGAGCGGGTGGACTACAATGAGCAGTTCTTC. Translating it yields CASSEREERVDYNEQFF.

The chain combines TRBV6-6 with TRBJ2-1, with a tentative D call TRBD2 (6 bases). CDR3 length: 12 amino acids. The germline V gene encodes CDR1 MNHNY and CDR2 SVGAGI (reference sequence). The ends were cut back, 4 bases at V and 7 bases at J, with 8 bases in the middle. The CDR3: CASSSGRNEQFF. The DNA for the CDR3 is TGTGCCAGCAGTTCAGGGAGGAATGAGCAGTTCTTC.

Here the CDR3 DNA reads TGTGCCAGCAGCTTATCCGGGGCAGGGGGCGACACCGGGGAGCTGTTTTTT. Translated: CASSLSGAGGDTGELFF. The chain recombines TRBV7-9 with TRBJ2-2; 8 bases are shared with TRBD1. V was pared by 2 bases and J by 3 bases, with 8 bases of the junction left unmatched. Germline CDR1 SEHNR, CDR2 FQNEAQ (reference sequence). This CDR3 comprises 17 residues. The full variable domain, rest sourced from reference TRBV7-9 and TRBJ2-2, is DTGVSQNPRHKITKRGQNVTFRCDPISEHNRLYWYRQTLGQGPEFLTYFQNEAQLEKSRLLSDRFSAERPKGSFSTLEIQRTEQGDSAMYLCASSLSGAGGDTGELFFGEGSRLTVL.

This chain uses TRBV19 with TRBJ2-5, with D hard to call. Germline V gene sequence: CDR1 LNHDA, CDR2 SQIVND (reference sequence). This CDR3 spans 15 amino acids. V lost 1 base, J lost 4 bases, and 13 bases lay in between. CDR3 DNA: TGTGCCAGTAGTATAGTGGGTCAGGACGGAGAGACCCAGTACTTC. This codes for CASSIVGQDGETQYF.

This sequence joins TRBV6-1 and TRBJ1-3; no clear D. V was cut by 3 bases and J by 7 bases, with 22 bases left in between. Germline assignment: CDR1 MNHNS and CDR2 SASEGT. The CDR3 sequence is 17 residues long. The CDR3 protein is CASSDVLTHSIGNTIYF. The CDR3 nucleotides are TGTGCCAGCAGTGATGTCCTTACACACTCCATTGGGAACACCATATATTTT.

The chain is built from TRBV19 and TRBJ2-1; D unclear. V was clipped by 3 bases and J by 6 bases, with 9 bases between them. Germline V lookup: CDR1 LNHDA, CDR2 SQIVND (reference sequence). The CDR3 is made up of 13 amino acids. The CDR3 protein is CASSMNRVNEQFF. The CDR3 DNA reads TGTGCCAGTAGTATGAACCGGGTCAATGAGCAGTTCTTC.

The chain links TRBV5-1 to TRBJ2-2; perhaps TRBD2 as D (6 bases). Germline loops: CDR1 SGHRS, CDR2 YFSETQ. The V end was cut by 6 bases, the J end by 6 bases, with 6 bases between. The length of the CDR3 is 11 residues. The CDR3 DNA is TGCGCCAGCACGGGAGCCGGGGAGCTGTTTTTT. This codes for CASTGAGELFF.

The chain couples TRBV19 to TRBJ1-1, with TRBD1 matching over 7 bases. The CDR3 spans 14 residues. J was trimmed by 0 bases and V by 4 bases; bases with no gene match: 2. The germline V gene encodes CDR1 LNHDA and CDR2 SQIVND (reference sequence). The CDR3 DNA reads as TGTGCCAGTAGTACGGGACAGATGAACACTGAAGCTTTCTTT. Its translation is CASSTGQMNTEAFF.

This sequence joins TRBV6-1 and TRBJ2-7, with 9 positions matching TRBD1. J lost 3 bases, V lost 3 bases, and 6 bases had no gene match. The CDR3 has 15 residues. Germline assignment: CDR1 MNHNS and CDR2 SASEGT. CDR3 DNA: TGTGCCAGCAGTGATTGGGACAGGGTTGACTACGAGCAGTACTTC. This encodes CASSDWDRVDYEQYF.

The chain links TRBV6-5 to TRBJ2-2; 7 bases are a match to TRBD1. CDR3 size: 15 residues. In germline, CDR1 is MNHEY, CDR2 SVGAGI. V lost 0 bases and J lost 4; bases outside the gene matches: 2. For the CDR3, the DNA is TGTGCCAGCAGTTACTCGGGACAGCCCACCGGGGAGCTGTTTTTT. As protein: CASSYSGQPTGELFF.

This chain connects TRBV28 to TRBJ1-4; D is undetermined. The V gene lost 6 bases and the J gene lost 8 bases, with 13 bases spanning the gap. The germline V gene encodes CDR1 MDHEN and CDR2 SYDVKM. The CDR3 has 13 amino acids. This chain's CDR3 is CASSGTGQEKLFF. The CDR3 nucleotides are TGTGCCAGCAGCGGCACCGGGCAAGAAAAACTGTTTTTT.

The V call is TRBV5-6, the J call TRBJ2-7, with 8 positions matching TRBD2. This CDR3 region has 15 residues. Trimming cost V 2 bases and J 6 bases; bases outside gene matches: 10. CDR1 is SGHDT and CDR2 is YYEEEE in the germline V gene. The CDR3 bases are TGTGCCAGCAGCTTCCAATCCGGACTAGCCAGCGAGCAGTACTTC. Residues: CASSFQSGLASEQYF.

The chain carries TRBV25-1 and TRBJ2-7, with TRBD2 as a possible D gene (7 bases). This CDR3 is built from 14 residues. Between the trimmed V and J ends, which lost 3 bases and 3 bases, there was a span of 12 bases. Per the germline V gene, CDR1 is MGHDK and CDR2 is SYGVNS. The CDR3 sequence is CASSDGGAVYEQYF. CDR3 sequence (DNA): TGTGCCAGCAGTGATGGGGGGGCGGTCTACGAGCAGTACTTC.

This clone showed up just once. This sequence joins TRBV29-1 and TRBJ1-1, with a weak D call TRBD1 (6 bases). This CDR3 is 13 amino acids long. The V end was cut by 7 bases, the J end by 3 bases, with 15 bases between. The V gene's germline CDR1 is SQVTM and CDR2 ANQGSEA. The CDR3 spells CSAGPTGYTEAFF. In nucleotides, the CDR3 is TGCAGCGCCGGACCGACAGGTTACACTGAAGCTTTCTTT.

V gene TRBV4-2 combines with J gene TRBJ2-7; TRBD1 agrees at 10 bases. V shed 5 bases and J 2 bases; nucleotides not matched to a gene: 6. Per germline, CDR1 LGHNA and CDR2 YNFKEQ. This CDR3 is built from 15 residues. For the CDR3, the DNA is TGTGCCAGCAGCATTGACAGGGGGCACCCCTACGAGCAGTACTTC. Its translation is CASSIDRGHPYEQYF.

The rearrangement uses TRBV30 and TRBJ1-3; 7 positions agree with TRBD1. The J segment lost 0 bases and the V segment lost 3 bases, leaving 8 bases of the junction unmatched. The CDR3 extends over 16 amino acids. CDR1 is GTSNPN, CDR2 SVGIG, per germline (reference sequence). CDR3 DNA sequence: TGTGCCTGGAGCCCGGAGACAGGGATCTCTGGAAACACCATATATTTT. Its protein is CAWSPETGISGNTIYF.

The chain carries TRBV4-3 and TRBJ2-7; a possible D gene is TRBD1 (6 bases). The CDR3 has 15 amino acids. V shed 0 bases and J shed 4 bases, with 13 bases lying between them. The germline V gene has CDR1 LGHNA and CDR2 YSLEER. CDR3 residues: CASSQDRGPLYEQYF. Here the CDR3 DNA reads TGCGCCAGCAGCCAAGACAGGGGCCCATTGTACGAGCAGTACTTC.

This sequence joins TRBV27 and TRBJ2-5; 9 bases agree with TRBD2. Losses at the gene ends were 2 bases for V and 5 bases for J; bases not matched to a gene: 3. The CDR3 spans 14 residues. Looked up from germline, CDR1 is MNHEY and CDR2 is SMNVEV (reference sequence). The CDR3 reads CASSLASGAETQYF. The CDR3 DNA sequence: TGTGCCAGCAGTTTAGCTAGCGGGGCGGAGACCCAGTACTTC.

V is TRBV5-6 and J is TRBJ2-1; possibly TRBD1 for D (5 bases). The CDR3 runs to 14 residues. Trimming removed 3 bases from V and 2 bases from J, with 9 bases in between. In germline, CDR1 is SGHDT, CDR2 YYEEEE. The DNA of the CDR3 is TGTGCCAGCAGCTGGGGCCAGCCCTACAATGAGCAGTTCTTC. Translated: CASSWGQPYNEQFF.